This T cell receptor beta chain was captured in a study of T cells in localized non-small cell lung cancer (TCRdb year 2020). The study in broad terms: Comparing tumors with uninvolved tumor-adjacent lungs, the study looked at the T cell repertoires of fewer than 250 patients with early-stage NSCLC. Of the NSCLC patients, fewer than 150 were male and about a hundred were female, and the mean age was approximately 66 years. The cohort was made up of 200 to 250 treatment-naive NSCLC patients whose localized lung tumors had been resected. Overall study results and their limits: Because the study design was exploratory, TCR variables were selected using unadjusted p-values without false-discovery rate correction. Because multi-region tumor sequencing was not done, intratumor heterogeneity could not be ruled out. Uninvolved tumor-adjacent lung showed the highest T cell clonality, higher than tumor, which suggests more focused antigenic responses in the uninvolved tumor-adjacent lung. Higher T cell density in blood was associated with longer overall survival, whereas higher clonality in adjacent lung was associated with shorter survival. Of the top 100 tumor clones, a median of roughly 57 were detected in paired uninvolved adjacent lung; 28 were also among that lung's top 100.

Via the germline V gene, CDR1 is MGHRA and CDR2 YSYEKL. From its cysteine to its phenylalanine, the CDR3 spans 18 amino acids. Only the CDR3 DNA is retained, 54 bases long and in frame from the first base. V sheds 1 base and J sheds 5 bases, leaving 18 bases between their ends. TCR beta CDR3 regions were sequenced from DNA using the immunoSEQ Assay. As for how the authors treated the data: To compute T cell density, TCR beta template counts were normalized to usable DNA, which was estimated by amplifying housekeeping genes. Richness was estimated using the preseqR package, with extrapolation to 400,000 templates for PBMC samples and to 120,000 templates for tissue samples. Clonality was defined as one minus Pielou's evenness. Differential abundance testing on productive amino-acid clonotypes, with a minimum total count of 5 and an alpha of 0.1, was used to identify tissue-enriched TCRs. The Jaccard Index and the Morisita Overlap Index were used to measure repertoire overlap between compartments. GLIPH grouped TCR beta CDR3s together with public tetramer-defined viral CDR3s, and a viral motif had to include at least three viral sequences and show V-gene enrichment. TCRdb retrieved this table from immuneACCESS and kept in-frame rearrangements only. Not all clones are present; in checked studies, unresolved V genes account for under half, and no reason is known for the remainder. The V and J calls and clone size come from that table; D and trimming were worked out from the DNA. The sample includes approximately 2,600 clones, with just over 25% observed a single time. Of the sample, approximately 9% is held by the ten largest clones.

This clone was seen a few times. Its antigen specificity is not known. The input lacks base qualities; no much larger clone sits a single base away. Uninvolved adjacent lung was sampled at least 2 cm away from the tumor margin, and two independent pathologists confirmed that the tissue had no atypia. At diagnosis, peripheral blood, uninvolved tumor-adjacent lung and tumor were collected and were preserved as a mix of fresh-frozen and FFPE material. The sequenced sample was normal lung tissue next to the tumor, obtained before any cancer treatment. The TCR sequence derives from a man aged 35 to 70 with stage II lung adenocarcinoma. This sequence uses TRBV4-1 and TRBJ1-6; the D region possibly corresponds to TRBD1 (5 bases align). DNA sequence: TGCGCCAGCAGCCAAGTCCGTCGGGGTCCGGGGGATAATTCACCCCTCCACTTT. Its coded protein is CASSQVRRGPGDNSPLHF.